Below, 10 T cell receptor beta chains from the same sample are listed, as sequenced in a study of CD8 T cells in Susac syndrome. Roughly 0.45 to 1 ug RNA was reverse transcribed with random hexamers. TCRdb re-called the immunoSEQ multiplex PCR reads through MiXCR, storing one row per CDR3 protein. The sample has approximately 170,000 distinct CDR3 sequences, about 91% seen once. The sample consisted of CD4+ T cells from PBMCs. The receptors originated from a human donor in good health.

J is TRBJ1-4 and V is TRBV29-1, with TRBD1 matching 9 bases. The V gene end was trimmed by 6 bases and the J gene end by 6 bases; junction bases not matched to a gene: 5. This CDR3 is 13 amino acids long. Germline V gene sequence: CDR1 SQVTM, CDR2 ANQGSEA. The CDR3 bases are TGCAGCGTGGGGGACAGGGCGGATGAAAAACTGTTTTTT. This translates into CSVGDRADEKLFF.

The chain is built from TRBV11-3 and TRBJ2-1, with D perhaps TRBD2 (5 bases). The germline V and J ends were trimmed by 2 bases and 4 bases, with 15 bases remaining between them. Germline lookup yields CDR1 SGHNT and CDR2 YENEEA. The CDR3 runs 16 residues. As DNA, the CDR3 is TGTGCCAGCAGCTTACGTATAGCGTCGGATTACAATGAGCAGTTCTTC. It is translated as CASSLRIASDYNEQFF.

The chain recombines TRBV24-1 with TRBJ2-2, with a weak D call TRBD1 (5 bases). Trimming took 2 bases from V and 2 from J, leaving 11 bases between them. The germline gives CDR1 KGHDR, CDR2 SFDVKD. CDR3 length equals 16 residues. The CDR3 is CATSDSGQINTGELFF. CDR3 in DNA: TGTGCCACCAGTGATTCAGGGCAGATTAACACCGGGGAGCTGTTTTTT.

This clonotype was seen just once. The V gene is TRBV10-3, the J gene TRBJ2-7; tentatively, D is TRBD1 (6 bases). The CDR3 contains 15 residues. CDR1 and CDR2 from the germline V gene are ENHRY and SYGVKD. Trimming removed 0 bases from V and 2 bases from J, with 11 bases in between. CDR3 sequence (DNA): TGTGCCATCAGTGAGTCGGACAGACCTACCTACGAGCAGTACTTC. It specifies CAISESDRPTYEQYF.

V gene TRBV5-1 combines with J gene TRBJ1-1, with a tentative D call TRBD1 (5 bases). Trimming pared 4 bases from V and 5 bases from J, leaving 12 bases between. Germline V gene lookup returns CDR1 SGHRS and CDR2 YFSETQ. This CDR3 comprises 13 residues. The CDR3 region is CASSEGMRTEAFF. As DNA, the CDR3 is TGCGCCAGCAGCGAGGGGATGAGGACTGAAGCTTTCTTT. Combining the CDR3 with reference TRBV5-1 and TRBJ1-1 gives the whole variable domain KAGVTQTPRYLIKTRGQQVTLSCSPISGHRSVSWYQQTPGQGLQFLFEYFSETQRNKGNFPGRFSGRQFSNSRSEMNVSTLELGDSALYLCASSEGMRTEAFFGQGTRLTVV.

This clonotype was recorded only once. The rearrangement uses TRBV5-1 and TRBJ2-7; a weak D match, TRBD1 (6 bases). Germline V lookup: CDR1 SGHRS, CDR2 YFSETQ. CDR3 length: 15 residues. Trimming took off 1 base at V and 6 bases at J, with 17 bases between the two ends. The CDR3 sequence: CASSLQDSGYGEQYF. CDR3 DNA sequence: TGCGCCAGCAGCTTGCAGGACAGTGGTTATGGCGAGCAGTACTTC.

The chain joins TRBV20-1 to TRBJ2-5; TRBD2 is a possible D gene (5 bases). Trimming stripped 1 base from V and 5 bases from J, with 8 bases between. The CDR3 runs to 12 residues. The germline gives CDR1 DFQATT, CDR2 SNEGSKA (reference sequence). CDR3 region: CSARGSSETQYF. CDR3 DNA: TGCAGTGCTAGAGGCTCTAGCGAGACCCAGTACTTC.

This clonotype was picked up one time. The chain recombines TRBV5-4 with TRBJ1-2; possibly TRBD1 for D (5 bases). V lost 0 bases to trimming and J lost 2 bases, with 11 bases between them. Germline assignment: CDR1 SGHNT and CDR2 YYREEE (reference sequence). CDR3 length: 15 amino acids. The CDR3 coding sequence is TGTGCCAGCAGCTTGGCCAGGGTAGAGAACTATGGCTACACCTTC. Translating gives CASSLARVENYGYTF.

V usage is TRBV7-9 and J usage is TRBJ1-5, with D possibly matching TRBD1 (6 bases). Germline V CDR1 and CDR2: SEHNR, FQNEAQ (reference sequence). The V and J ends lost 6 bases and 3 bases respectively, with 15 bases between them. CDR3 length: 15 residues. Written as DNA, the CDR3 is TGTGCCAGCAGTATGACAGGAGCTTACAATCAGCCCCAGCATTTT. It encodes CASSMTGAYNQPQHF.

V is TRBV24-1 and J is TRBJ1-2, with TRBD1 matching over 9 bases. This CDR3 is built from 14 residues. The germline V gene encodes CDR1 KGHDR and CDR2 SFDVKD. V was pared by 2 bases and J by 7 bases, with 4 bases of the junction left unmatched. Here the CDR3 reads CATSDWTGVGGYTF. The CDR3 bases are TGTGCCACCAGTGATTGGACAGGGGTTGGTGGCTACACCTTC.